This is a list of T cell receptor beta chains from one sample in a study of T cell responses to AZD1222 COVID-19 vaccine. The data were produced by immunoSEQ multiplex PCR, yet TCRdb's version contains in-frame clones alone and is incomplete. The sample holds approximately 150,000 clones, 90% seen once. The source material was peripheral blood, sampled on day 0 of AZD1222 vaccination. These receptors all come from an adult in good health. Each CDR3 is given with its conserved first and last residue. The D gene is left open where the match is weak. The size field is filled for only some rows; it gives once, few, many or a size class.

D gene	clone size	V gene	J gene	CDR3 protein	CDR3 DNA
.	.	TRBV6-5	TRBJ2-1	CASRAGQYNEQFF	TGTGCCAGCAGGGCAGGGCAGTACAATGAGCAGTTCTTC
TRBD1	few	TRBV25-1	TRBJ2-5	CASTPTGTETQYF	TGTGCCAGCACCCCGACAGGGACGGAGACCCAGTACTTC
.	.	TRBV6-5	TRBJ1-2	CASQVAGLYYGYTF	TGTGCCAGCCAGGTCGCGGGGCTCTACTATGGCTACACCTTC
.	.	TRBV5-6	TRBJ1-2	CASSLKGYGYTF	TGTGCCAGCAGCTTGAAGGGGTATGGCTACACCTTC
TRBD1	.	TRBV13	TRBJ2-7	CASSLEGPRQGGDTYEQYF	TGTGCCAGCAGCTTAGAGGGCCCGCGACAGGGTGGGGACACCTACGAGCAGTACTTC
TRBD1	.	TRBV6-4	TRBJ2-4	CASSDPALPRGSKNIQYF	TGTGCCAGCAGTGACCCCGCTCTCCCCAGGGGGTCCAAAAACATTCAGTACTTC
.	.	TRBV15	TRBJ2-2	CATSRAGSAGELFF	TGTGCCACCAGCAGAGCGGGGTCGGCCGGGGAGCTGTTTTTT
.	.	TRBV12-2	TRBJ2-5	CASRGYQETQYF	TGTGCAAGTCGTGGGTACCAAGAGACCCAGTACTTC
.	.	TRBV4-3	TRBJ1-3	CASSQDAGNTIYF	TGCGCCAGCAGCCAAGATGCCGGAAACACCATATATTTT
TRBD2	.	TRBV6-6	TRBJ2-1	CASYLRLADYNEQFF	TGTGCCAGCTATCTAAGGCTAGCGGACTACAATGAGCAGTTCTTC
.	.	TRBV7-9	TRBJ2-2	CASSPHRPSRTGELFF	TGTGCCAGCAGCCCACATCGACCCAGTCGTACCGGGGAGCTGTTTTTT
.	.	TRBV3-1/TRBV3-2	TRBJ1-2	CASSQVGGYTF	TGTGCCAGCAGCCAAGTGGGTGGCTACACCTTC
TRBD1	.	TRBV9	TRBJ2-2	CASSVQGAHPGELFF	TGTGCCAGCAGCGTACAGGGGGCGCATCCCGGGGAGCTGTTTTTT
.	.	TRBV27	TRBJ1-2	CATRAPDGYTF	TGTGCCACCCGGGCCCCGGATGGCTACACCTTC
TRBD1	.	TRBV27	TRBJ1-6	CASSPTGTGNSPLHF	TGTGCCAGCAGTCCGACAGGGACGGGAAATTCACCCCTCCACTTT
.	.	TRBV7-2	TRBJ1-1	CASSPVGGNTEAFF	TGTGCCAGCAGCCCCGTAGGGGGAAACACTGAAGCTTTCTTT
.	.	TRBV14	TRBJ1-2	CASSQETGRHGGYTF	TGTGCCAGCAGCCAAGAAACGGGGAGACACGGTGGCTACACCTTC
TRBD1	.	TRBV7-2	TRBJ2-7	CASSLGQGNHEQYF	TGTGCCAGCAGCTTGGGACAGGGCAACCACGAGCAGTACTTC
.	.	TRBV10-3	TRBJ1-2	CAISGLAIYGYTF	TGTGCCATCAGTGGGTTAGCGATCTATGGCTACACCTTC
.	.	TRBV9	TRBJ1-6	CASNEGGAALNNSPLHF	TGTGCCAGCAACGAAGGTGGGGCCGCCCTCAATAATTCACCCCTCCACTTT
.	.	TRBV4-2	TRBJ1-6	CASSQEVLGNSPLHF	TGTGCCAGCAGCCAAGAGGTTCTGGGGAATTCACCCCTCCACTTT
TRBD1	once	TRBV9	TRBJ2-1	CASSVRTGGSDEQFF	TGTGCCAGCAGCGTACGGACAGGGGGCTCAGATGAGCAGTTCTTC
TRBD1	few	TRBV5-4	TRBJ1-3	CASSLGGQGSGNTIYF	TGTGCCAGCAGCTTGGGGGGACAGGGTTCTGGAAACACCATATATTTT
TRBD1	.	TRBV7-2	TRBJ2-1	CASSLVPGTALNNEQFF	TGTGCCAGCAGCTTAGTCCCCGGGACAGCACTCAACAATGAGCAGTTCTTC
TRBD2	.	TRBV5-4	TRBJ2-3	CASSSRTSPGTDTQYF	TGTGCCAGCAGCTCGCGGACTAGCCCGGGGACAGATACGCAGTATTTT
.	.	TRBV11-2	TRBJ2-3	CASSLEPSHTQYF	TGTGCCAGCAGCTTAGAACCCTCTCATACGCAGTATTTT
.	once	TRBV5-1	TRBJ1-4	CASSRDSSNEKLFF	TGCGCCAGCAGCCGAGACAGCTCTAATGAAAAACTGTTTTTT
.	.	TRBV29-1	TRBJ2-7	CSVAKASYEQYF	TGCAGCGTTGCCAAAGCCTCCTACGAGCAGTACTTC
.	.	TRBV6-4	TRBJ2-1	CASSDGGSEHNEQFF	TGTGCCAGCAGTGACGGCGGATCAGAACACAATGAGCAGTTCTTC
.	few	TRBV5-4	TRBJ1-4	CASSLEPAATNEKLFF	TGTGCCAGCAGCTTGGAGCCGGCCGCAACTAATGAAAAACTGTTTTTT
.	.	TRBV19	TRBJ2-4	CASKELAKNIQYF	TGTGCCAGTAAAGAGTTAGCCAAAAACATTCAGTACTTC
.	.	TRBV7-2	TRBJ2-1	CASSPSGLTRHEQFF	TGTGCCAGCAGCCCTAGTGGGCTAACGAGGCATGAGCAGTTCTTC
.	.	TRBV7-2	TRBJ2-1	CASSPLPLSGLSSYNEQFF	TGTGCCAGCAGCCCCCTGCCGCTGTCGGGCCTGAGCTCCTACAATGAGCAGTTCTTC
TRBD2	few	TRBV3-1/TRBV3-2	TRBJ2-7	CASSQVGASGAFYEQYF	TGTGCCAGCAGCCAAGTAGGGGCTAGCGGGGCGTTCTACGAGCAGTACTTC
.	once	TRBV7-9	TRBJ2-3	CASSPNTDTQYF	TGTGCCAGCAGCCCCAACACAGATACGCAGTATTTT
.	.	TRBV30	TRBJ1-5	CAWGGRDDLGNQPQHF	TGTGCCTGGGGGGGTAGGGACGATCTAGGGAATCAGCCCCAGCATTTT
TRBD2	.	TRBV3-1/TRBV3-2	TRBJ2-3	CASRLSGGGDTQYF	TGTGCCAGCAGACTTAGCGGGGGTGGAGATACGCAGTATTTT
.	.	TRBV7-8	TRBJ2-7	CASRGAGYEQYF	TGTGCCAGCCGGGGGGCGGGATACGAGCAGTACTTC
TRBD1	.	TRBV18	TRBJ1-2	CASSPRDRANYGYTF	TGTGCCAGCTCACCGCGGGACAGGGCTAACTATGGCTACACCTTC
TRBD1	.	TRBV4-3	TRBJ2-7	CASSQATGEPYEQYF	TGCGCCAGCAGCCAAGCGACAGGGGAGCCCTACGAGCAGTACTTC
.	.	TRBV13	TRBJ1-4	CASSLRIGDPTGETTNEKLFF	TGTGCCAGCAGCTTAAGGATCGGGGACCCGACCGGCGAAACAACTAATGAAAAACTGTTTTTT
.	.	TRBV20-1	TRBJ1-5	CSARGNQPQHF	TGCAGTGCTAGGGGCAATCAGCCCCAGCATTTT
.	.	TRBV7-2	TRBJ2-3	CASSLGTIGLTQYF	TGTGCCAGCAGCTTAGGAACAATTGGATTAACGCAGTATTTT
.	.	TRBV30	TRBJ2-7	CAWSGSLTYEQYF	TGTGCCTGGAGTGGTTCCCTAACCTACGAGCAGTACTTC